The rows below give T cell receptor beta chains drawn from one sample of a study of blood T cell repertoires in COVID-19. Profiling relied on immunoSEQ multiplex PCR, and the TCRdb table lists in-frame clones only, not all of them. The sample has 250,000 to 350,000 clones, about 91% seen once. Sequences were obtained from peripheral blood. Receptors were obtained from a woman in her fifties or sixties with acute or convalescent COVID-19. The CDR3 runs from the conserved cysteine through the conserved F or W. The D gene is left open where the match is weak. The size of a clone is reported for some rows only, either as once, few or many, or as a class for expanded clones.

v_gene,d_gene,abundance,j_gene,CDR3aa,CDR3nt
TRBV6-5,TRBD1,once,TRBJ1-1,CASILQGRAFF,TGTGCCAGCATCCTACAGGGGCGGGCTTTCTTT
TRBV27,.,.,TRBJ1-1,CASSAMGGIVFF,TGTGCCAGCAGCGCCATGGGGGGTATAGTTTTCTTT
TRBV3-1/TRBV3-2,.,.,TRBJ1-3,CASSKTNSGNTIYF,TGTGCCAGCAGCAAAACAAACTCTGGAAACACCATATATTTT
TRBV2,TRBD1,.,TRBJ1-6,CASGQGADHSPLHF,TGTGCCAGCGGCCAGGGGGCAGACCATTCACCCCTCCACTTT
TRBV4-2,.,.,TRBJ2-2,CASSLNTRQNTGELFF,TGTGCCAGCAGTTTAAACACGAGACAGAACACCGGGGAGCTGTTTTTT
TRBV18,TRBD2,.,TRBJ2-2,CASSRLLASKNTGELFF,TGTGCCAGCTCACGCCTACTAGCGTCGAAGAACACCGGGGAGCTGTTTTTT
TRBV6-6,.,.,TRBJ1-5,CASSYSRDSNQPQHF,TGTGCCAGCAGTTACTCGCGGGATAGCAATCAGCCCCAGCATTTT
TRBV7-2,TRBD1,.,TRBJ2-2,CAGGQGAGELFF,TGTGCCGGGGGACAGGGGGCCGGGGAGCTGTTTTTT
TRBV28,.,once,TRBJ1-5,CASSFEGDQPQHF,TGTGCCAGCAGTTTTGAAGGAGATCAGCCCCAGCATTTT
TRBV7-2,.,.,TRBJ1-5,CANRDGGKSNQPQHF,TGTGCCAACCGAGATGGAGGGAAAAGCAATCAGCCCCAGCATTTT
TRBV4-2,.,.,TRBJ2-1,CASSQRGFGLSSYNEQFF,TGTGCCAGCAGCCAAAGAGGGTTCGGACTCAGCTCCTACAATGAGCAGTTCTTC
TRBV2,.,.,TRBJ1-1,CARPLRTENLNTEAFF,TGTGCCAGACCTTTGAGGACAGAGAACCTGAACACTGAAGCTTTCTTT
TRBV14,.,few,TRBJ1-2,CASSQAGASNYGYTF,TGTGCCAGCAGCCAAGCAGGGGCGTCTAACTATGGCTACACCTTC
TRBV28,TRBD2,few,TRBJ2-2,CASSSLGLAGVTGELFF,TGTGCCAGCAGTTCCCTTGGACTAGCGGGGGTCACCGGGGAGCTGTTTTTT
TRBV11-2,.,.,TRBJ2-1,CASSLSGSYNEQFF,TGTGCCAGCAGCTTATCGGGCTCCTACAATGAGCAGTTCTTC
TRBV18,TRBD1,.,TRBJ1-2,CASSPGTDPNYGYTF,TGTGCCAGCTCACCAGGGACAGACCCTAACTATGGCTACACCTTC
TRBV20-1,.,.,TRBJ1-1,CSARELEAFF,TGCAGTGCTAGGGAGCTTGAAGCTTTCTTT
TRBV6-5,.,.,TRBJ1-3,CASSRFEGTIYF,TGTGCCAGCAGCAGGTTCGAGGGCACCATATATTTT
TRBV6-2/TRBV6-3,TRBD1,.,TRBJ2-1,CASSLLQGVGYNEQFF,TGTGCCAGCAGTCTCCTACAGGGGGTCGGGTACAATGAGCAGTTCTTC
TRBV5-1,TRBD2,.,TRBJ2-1,CASSSGTTQNEQFF,TGCGCCAGCAGCTCCGGGACTACCCAGAATGAGCAGTTCTTC
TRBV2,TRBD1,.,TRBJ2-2,CASRLDRGAGTGELFF,TGTGCCTCCCGACTGGACAGGGGCGCAGGCACCGGGGAGCTGTTTTTT
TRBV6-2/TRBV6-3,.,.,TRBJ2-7,CASSPRGRGSYEQYF,TGTGCCAGCAGCCCCCGGGGGCGGGGGTCCTACGAGCAGTACTTC
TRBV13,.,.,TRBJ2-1,CASSLWYSPNNEQFF,TGTGCCAGCAGCTTATGGTACAGTCCCAACAATGAGCAGTTCTTC
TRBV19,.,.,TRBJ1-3,CASSPSSGNTIYF,TGTGCCAGTAGTCCCAGCTCTGGAAACACCATATATTTT
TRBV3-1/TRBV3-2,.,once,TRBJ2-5,CASTLSQGNQETQYF,TGTGCCAGCACCCTCTCGCAGGGGAACCAAGAGACCCAGTACTTC
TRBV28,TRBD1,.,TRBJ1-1,CASSLDPLTGVGYTEAFF,TGTGCCAGCAGTTTAGACCCCTTGACAGGGGTAGGCTACACTGAAGCTTTCTTT
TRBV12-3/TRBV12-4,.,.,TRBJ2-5,CASSRGETQYF,TGTGCCAGCAGCCGCGGGGAGACCCAGTACTTC
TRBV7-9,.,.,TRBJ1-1,CASSLTQGSTEAFF,TGTGCCAGCAGCTTAACTCAGGGGAGTACTGAAGCTTTCTTT
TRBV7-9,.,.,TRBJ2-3,CASSWGLYTDTQYF,TGTGCCAGCAGCTGGGGACTTTACACAGATACGCAGTATTTT
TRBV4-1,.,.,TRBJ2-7,CASGGASEQYF,TGCGCCAGCGGGGGGGCCTCCGAGCAGTACTTC
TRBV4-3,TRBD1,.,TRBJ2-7,CASSQSGQGNDEQYF,TGCGCCAGCAGCCAATCGGGACAGGGGAACGACGAGCAGTACTTC
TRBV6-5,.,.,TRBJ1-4,CASSYGQSNEKLFF,TGTGCCAGCAGTTACGGGCAGTCTAATGAAAAACTGTTTTTT
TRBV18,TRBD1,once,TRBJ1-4,CASSPRTGTGAVKLFF,TGTGCCAGCTCACCACGAACAGGGACAGGGGCAGTAAAACTGTTTTTT
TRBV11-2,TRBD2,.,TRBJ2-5,CASSSGLAGYQYF,TGTGCCAGCAGCTCGGGACTAGCGGGCTATCAGTACTTC
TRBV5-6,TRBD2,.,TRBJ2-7,CASSPGLAGYEQYF,TGTGCCAGCAGCCCTGGACTAGCGGGTTACGAGCAGTACTTC
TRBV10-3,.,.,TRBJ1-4,CATDGGPPNEKLFF,TGTGCCACGGACGGAGGGCCGCCTAATGAAAAACTGTTTTTT
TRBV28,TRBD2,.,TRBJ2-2,CASSSRGVRAGELFF,TGTGCCAGCAGCTCGCGGGGGGTTAGAGCCGGGGAGCTGTTTTTT
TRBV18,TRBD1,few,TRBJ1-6,CASSTGGNNSPLHF,TGTGCCAGCTCGACAGGGGGGAATAATTCACCCCTCCACTTT
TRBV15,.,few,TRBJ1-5,CATSARRGRRGNQPQHF,TGTGCCACCAGCGCGAGAAGGGGAAGAAGGGGCAATCAGCCCCAGCATTTT
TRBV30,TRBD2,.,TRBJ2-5,CAWRLAGPVQETQYF,TGTGCCTGGAGGCTAGCGGGACCTGTCCAAGAGACCCAGTACTTC
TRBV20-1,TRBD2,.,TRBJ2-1,CSASEGTRSYNEQFF,TGCAGTGCTAGTGAAGGGACTAGATCCTACAATGAGCAGTTCTTC
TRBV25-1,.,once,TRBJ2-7,CASSGPGTASYEQYF,TGTGCCAGCAGTGGCCCTGGGACTGCAAGCTACGAGCAGTACTTC
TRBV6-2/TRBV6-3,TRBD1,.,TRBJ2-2,CASSRDRVGTGELFF,TGTGCCAGCAGCCGGGACAGGGTGGGCACCGGGGAGCTGTTTTTT